These 30 T cell receptor beta chains came from one sample sequenced in a study of T cell responses to AZD1222 COVID-19 vaccine. Assay: immunoSEQ multiplex PCR; the TCRdb copy retains only in-frame clones and omits some. Of around 80,000 clones listed, over 75% are singletons. The specimen comprised peripheral blood, sampled 28 days after the second AZD1222 dose. Receptors were obtained from an adult who received the AZD1222 COVID-19 vaccine.

This chain uses TRBV18 with TRBJ1-6; D not resolved. The CDR3 consists of 13 residues. Trimming cost V 2 bases and J 5 bases, with 4 bases left between them. Germline V CDR1 and CDR2: KGHSH, LQKENI. CDR3 sequence: CASSPKDNSPLHF. The CDR3 nucleotides read TGTGCCAGCTCACCAAAGGATAATTCACCCCTCCACTTT.

This clone was seen a few times. This chain uses TRBV5-4 with TRBJ1-3; D perhaps matches TRBD1 (5 bases). This CDR3 spans 15 amino acids. Germline CDR1 reads SGHNT; CDR2 reads YYREEE (reference sequence). V lost 4 bases to trimming and J lost 1 base, with 12 bases between them. The DNA of the CDR3 is TGTGCCAGCAGCCCTGGGACCCCTTCTGGAAACACCATATATTTT. It is translated as CASSPGTPSGNTIYF.

The chain links TRBV5-1 to TRBJ1-1; no clear D gene. There are 11 residues in the CDR3. The V gene's germline CDR1 is SGHRS and CDR2 YFSETQ. V was pared by 7 bases and J by 10 bases, with 14 bases between. CDR3 region: CASSAGRGAFF. CDR3 DNA: TGCGCCAGCTCCGCGGGCAGAGGAGCTTTCTTT.

Points on this clone: The sample has other DNA sequences that encode this CDR3 too. The chain links TRBV5-5 to TRBJ1-5; maybe TRBD1 (6 bases). The CDR3 contains 13 residues. Germline V CDR1 and CDR2: SGHKS, YYEKEE (reference sequence). V lost 4 bases to trimming and J lost 7 bases, with 12 bases between them. Here the CDR3 reads CASSGTGNQPQHF. For the CDR3, the DNA is TGTGCCAGCAGCGGTACAGGGAACCAGCCCCAGCATTTT.

This chain's CDR3 is CASSLRGGTEAFF. Here the CDR3 DNA reads TGCGCCAGCAGCCTCCGGGGGGGTACTGAAGCTTTCTTT. J is TRBJ1-1 and V is TRBV5-1, with a possible D match to TRBD1 (5 bases). From germline, CDR1 is SGHRS and CDR2 YFSETQ. The CDR3 runs to 13 residues. V lost 4 bases and J lost 5, with 12 bases in between. Supplemented by reference TRBV5-1 and TRBJ1-1, the full variable domain reads KAGVTQTPRYLIKTRGQQVTLSCSPISGHRSVSWYQQTPGQGLQFLFEYFSETQRNKGNFPGRFSGRQFSNSRSEMNVSTLELGDSALYLCASSLRGGTEAFFGQGTRLTVV.

The chain uses TRBV6-5 and TRBJ1-5; D not resolved. This CDR3 is built from 13 residues. The germline V gene encodes CDR1 MNHEY and CDR2 SVGAGI. V lost 11 bases and J 10 bases, leaving 21 bases between the germline ends. CDR3 protein: CAARDPLDDPQHF. CDR3 nucleotides: TGTGCCGCACGTGACCCCCTCGATGATCCCCAGCATTTT.

The V gene is TRBV5-1, the J gene TRBJ2-7, with 8 bases identical to TRBD1. In germline, CDR1 is SGHRS, CDR2 YFSETQ. V trimming: 3 bases; J trimming: 6 bases; junction bases outside the gene matches: 5. CDR3 length: 13 amino acids. CDR3 bases: TGCGCCAGCAGCTCCGGACAGGGAGGCGAGCAGTACTTC. Translating gives CASSSGQGGEQYF.

In this sample, this clone turned up once. This rearrangement joins TRBV20-1 to TRBJ2-3; D possibly corresponds to TRBD1 (6 bases). Between the trimmed V and J ends, which lost 2 bases and 6 bases, there was a span of 6 bases. The V gene's germline CDR1 is DFQATT and CDR2 SNEGSKA (reference sequence). CDR3 length equals 11 residues. CDR3 coding DNA: TGCAGTGCTAGAAGGGGGGATACGCAGTATTTT. Its protein is CSARRGDTQYF.

V usage is TRBV6-5 and J usage is TRBJ1-1; TRBD1 is a possible D gene (5 bases). The CDR3 runs to 16 residues. The ends were cut back, 2 bases at V and 3 bases at J, with 16 bases in the middle. Germline loops: CDR1 MNHEY, CDR2 SVGAGI. CDR3 DNA sequence: TGTGCCAGCAGTTACCCCCCAGCAGGGTACCACACTGAAGCTTTCTTT. Amino acid sequence: CASSYPPAGYHTEAFF.

This chain uses TRBV5-6 with TRBJ2-1; D is possibly TRBD1 (7 bases). V lost 2 bases to trimming and J lost 5 bases, with 14 bases between them. CDR3 length: 15 amino acids. In germline, CDR1 is SGHDT, CDR2 YYEEEE. CDR3 sequence (DNA): TGTGCCAGCAGCTTATCCGGGGGACAGCACAATGAGCAGTTCTTC. Amino acid sequence: CASSLSGGQHNEQFF.

The chain couples TRBV5-1 to TRBJ1-5; D is undetermined. Trimming took 4 bases from V and 7 from J, leaving 15 bases between them. Germline-derived CDR1 and CDR2 are SGHRS and YFSETQ. The CDR3 has 14 amino acids. This CDR3 reads CASSPGAEGQPQHF. The CDR3 DNA sequence: TGCGCCAGCAGCCCAGGAGCGGAGGGACAGCCCCAGCATTTT.

The genes are TRBV29-1 and TRBJ1-5; D gene unclear. Between the trimmed V and J ends, which lost 1 base and 2 bases, there was a span of 9 bases. The CDR3 is made up of 14 amino acids. CDR1 is SQVTM, CDR2 ANQGSEA, per germline. CDR3 region: CSVEGNSGNQPQHF. The CDR3 coding sequence is TGCAGCGTTGAAGGGAATTCGGGCAATCAGCCCCAGCATTTT.

The chain uses TRBV11-2 and TRBJ2-7, with D perhaps matching TRBD1 (5 bases). Trimming shortened V by 0 bases and J by 4 bases, and 13 bases separated the two germline ends. CDR1 and CDR2 (germline): SGHAT, FQNNGV. The CDR3 covers 15 residues. Here the CDR3 reads CASSLDRERGYEQYF. CDR3 nucleotide sequence: TGTGCCAGCAGCTTAGATAGGGAAAGGGGTTACGAGCAGTACTTC.

This clone was counted between two and nine times. The V gene is TRBV6-5, the J gene TRBJ2-2, with D possibly being TRBD1 (6 bases). Per the germline V gene, CDR1 is MNHEY and CDR2 is SVGAGI. The CDR3 consists of 15 residues. Trimming took 0 bases from V and 6 from J, leaving 11 bases between them. The CDR3 nucleotides read TGTGCCAGCAGTTACTCGAATGGGGGCTCCGGGGAGCTGTTTTTT. It translates to CASSYSNGGSGELFF.

CDR3 DNA sequence: TGTGCCAGCTCACCGCGTACTAGCGGAGGCCAAGAGACCCAGTACTTC. Its protein product is CASSPRTSGGQETQYF. The chain couples TRBV18 to TRBJ2-5; 8 positions agree with TRBD2. V shed 3 bases, J shed 1 base, and the junction held 7 bases outside the gene matches. CDR3 length equals 16 residues. CDR1 is KGHSH and CDR2 is LQKENI in the germline V gene.

V gene TRBV28 combines with J gene TRBJ1-2, with D hard to call. Germline assignment: CDR1 MDHEN and CDR2 SYDVKM. The CDR3 has 14 residues. V lost 2 bases, J lost 2 bases, and 9 bases lay in between. In DNA, the CDR3 is TGTGCCAGCAGTTTAAGCGGACGGAACTATGGCTACACCTTC. As protein: CASSLSGRNYGYTF.

The CDR3 loop is CASSLIGRGFYNEQFF. CDR3 nucleotides: TGTGCCAGCAGCTTGATTGGGAGGGGTTTCTACAATGAGCAGTTCTTC. The chain employs TRBV7-2 and TRBJ2-1, with 7 bases identical to TRBD2. The J segment lost 3 bases and the V segment lost 3 bases, leaving 8 bases of the junction unmatched. CDR3 length: 16 amino acids. Germline-derived CDR1 and CDR2 are SGHTA and FQGNSA.

The J gene is TRBJ1-2, the V gene TRBV30; D gene unclear. Trimming left V 2 bases short and J 1 base short, with 8 bases between. There are 13 residues in the CDR3. Germline CDR1 is GTSNPN and CDR2 is SVGIG (reference sequence). CDR3 region: CAWSLDFNYGYTF. The CDR3 DNA follows: TGTGCCTGGAGTTTGGATTTTAACTATGGCTACACCTTC.

V is TRBV3-1 (or the pseudogene TRBV3-2) and J is TRBJ2-7; no definite D call. This CDR3 is 14 amino acids long. V was clipped by 4 bases and J by 2 bases, with 12 bases between them. Germline assignment: CDR1 LGHDT and CDR2 YNNKEL (reference sequence). As DNA, the CDR3 is TGTGCCAGCAGCCCCACTGGGTGGACCTACGAGCAGTACTTC. Translation gives CASSPTGWTYEQYF.

The chain links TRBV11-2 to TRBJ2-2; unclear D gene. The CDR3 has 11 amino acids. V gave up 3 bases and J gave up 6 bases, with 2 bases separating them. Per the germline V gene, CDR1 is SGHAT and CDR2 is FQNNGV. The CDR3 loop reads CASSFPGELFF. The DNA of the CDR3 is TGTGCCAGCAGCTTTCCCGGGGAGCTGTTTTTT.

The chain uses TRBV6-2 or TRBV6-3 and TRBJ1-6; a weak D match, TRBD1 (6 bases). The germline CDR1 and CDR2 sequences are MNHEY and SVGEGT. The CDR3 sequence is 17 residues long. The V gene lost 6 bases and the J gene lost 3 bases, with 18 bases spanning the gap. The CDR3 sequence is CASSPLQGIGYNSPLHF. CDR3 DNA sequence: TGTGCCAGCAGCCCTTTACAGGGAATCGGCTATAATTCACCCCTCCACTTT.

This clone has only a few counts. This rearrangement joins TRBV7-8 to TRBJ2-7, with unresolved D. The CDR3 length is 14 residues. The V end was cut by 5 bases, the J end by 2 bases, with 13 bases between. Germline V gene data show CDR1 as SGHVS and CDR2 as FQNEAQ. CDR3: CASSRAGPAYEQYF. The CDR3 DNA reads TGTGCCAGCAGCAGAGCTGGGCCGGCCTACGAGCAGTACTTC.

V usage is TRBV10-2 and J usage is TRBJ2-1; 10 bases match TRBD1. CDR3 size: 15 residues. The junction had 7 bases not matched to a gene; V was cut back by 6 bases and J by 5 bases. The germline V gene has CDR1 WSHSY and CDR2 SAAADI. The CDR3 region has the DNA TGCGCCAGCAGGGCCGGGACAGGGGTCCACAATGAGCAGTTCTTC. Translation gives CASRAGTGVHNEQFF.

This clone was found once. The V and J genes are TRBV7-8 and TRBJ2-7; TRBD2 matches 7 bases. CDR3 length: 13 residues. CDR1 and CDR2 from the germline V gene are SGHVS and FQNEAQ. Trimming at V came to 6 bases and at J to 4 bases, leaving 6 bases not matched to a gene. CDR3 sequence: CASRGLDLYEQYF. The CDR3 nucleotides are TGTGCCAGCAGAGGACTAGATCTTTACGAGCAGTACTTC.

This clone has a handful of counts. The chain couples TRBV19 to TRBJ1-5; 8 bases match TRBD1. Trimming took 1 base from V and 4 from J; bases not matched to a gene: 9. This CDR3 region has 17 residues. Germline V gene lookup returns CDR1 LNHDA and CDR2 SQIVND (reference sequence). The CDR3: CASSIGPGGPENQPQHF. In DNA form, the CDR3 reads TGTGCCAGTAGTATAGGTCCAGGGGGCCCGGAAAATCAGCCCCAGCATTTT.

The V and J genes are TRBV7-9 and TRBJ1-5; D call uncertain. This CDR3 spans 12 amino acids. The V gene's germline CDR1 is SEHNR and CDR2 FQNEAQ (reference sequence). V lost 4 bases to trimming and J lost 6 bases, with 7 bases between them. The CDR3 DNA is TGTGCCAGCAGCTCGGTAGGTCAGCCCCAGCATTTT. Its protein product is CASSSVGQPQHF. Using reference TRBV7-9 and TRBJ1-5 for the parts outside the CDR3, the full variable domain is DTGVSQNPRHKITKRGQNVTFRCDPISEHNRLYWYRQTLGQGPEFLTYFQNEAQLEKSRLLSDRFSAERPKGSFSTLEIQRTEQGDSAMYLCASSSVGQPQHFGDGTRLSIL.

This clone has just one count. CDR3 amino acids: CASSQGTETGGSANLFF. CDR3 nucleotide sequence: TGTGCCAGCAGCCAGGGTACTGAGACAGGGGGGTCCGCTAATCTGTTTTTT. The chain employs TRBV4-2 and TRBJ1-4; 9 bases map to TRBD1. Per the germline V gene, CDR1 is LGHNA and CDR2 is YNFKEQ. V shed 3 bases and J 14 bases; nucleotides not matched to a gene: 19. This CDR3 has 17 amino acids.

This clone was seen more than once but under ten times. The rearrangement uses TRBV6-5 and TRBJ2-7; 11 bases map to TRBD1. The germline V gene has CDR1 MNHEY and CDR2 SVGAGI. The V segment lost 6 bases and the J segment 11 bases; nucleotides outside the gene matches: 3. CDR3 length: 11 residues. As DNA, the CDR3 is TGTGCCAGCAGCAAGGGACAGGGGGAGTACTTC. Its translation is CASSKGQGEYF.

The chain links TRBV1 to TRBJ2-1; no check of the table's D call, TRBD2, against the DNA was made. TRBV1 is termed a pseudogene. This CDR3 is built from 16 residues. CDR3 protein: CTSIRPVARAYNEQFF. As DNA, the CDR3 is TGCACCAGCATCCGACCAGTAGCGAGAGCTTACAATGAGCAGTTCTTC.

The chain combines TRBV29-1 with TRBJ1-2; D remains unclear. The CDR3 is made up of 15 amino acids. Germline V gives CDR1 SQVTM, CDR2 ANQGSEA. V was clipped by 0 bases and J by 4 bases, with 15 bases between them. The CDR3 coding sequence is TGCAGCGTTGAAGATCCCACATGGGTTGCCTATGGCTACACCTTC. Protein sequence: CSVEDPTWVAYGYTF.